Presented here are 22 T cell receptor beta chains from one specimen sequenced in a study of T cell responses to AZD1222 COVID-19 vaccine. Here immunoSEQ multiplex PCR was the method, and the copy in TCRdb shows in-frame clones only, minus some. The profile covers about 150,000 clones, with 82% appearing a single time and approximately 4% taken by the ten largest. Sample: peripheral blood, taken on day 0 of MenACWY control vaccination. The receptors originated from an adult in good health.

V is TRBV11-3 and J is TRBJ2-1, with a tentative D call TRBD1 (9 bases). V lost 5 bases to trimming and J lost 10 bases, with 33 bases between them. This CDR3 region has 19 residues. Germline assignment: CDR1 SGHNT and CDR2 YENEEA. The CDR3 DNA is TGTGCCAGCAGCGCGGGGGGACAGGGTCAACCACAACGGTCATGGGAGCAGTTCTTC. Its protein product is CASSAGGQGQPQRSWEQFF.

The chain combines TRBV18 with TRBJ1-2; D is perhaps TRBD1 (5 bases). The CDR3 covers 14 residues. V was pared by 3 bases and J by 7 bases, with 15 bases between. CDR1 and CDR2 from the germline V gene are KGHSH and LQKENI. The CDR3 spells CASSPVSGLGGYTF. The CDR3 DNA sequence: TGTGCCAGCTCACCGGTGTCAGGGCTAGGTGGCTACACCTTC.

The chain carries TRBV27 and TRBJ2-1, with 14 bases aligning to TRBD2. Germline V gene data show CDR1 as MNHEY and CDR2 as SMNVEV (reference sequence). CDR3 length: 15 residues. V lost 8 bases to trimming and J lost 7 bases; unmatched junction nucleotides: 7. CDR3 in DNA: TGTGCCAGCGGACCCGGGACTAGCGGGGGTAATGAGCAGTTCTTC. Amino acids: CASGPGTSGGNEQFF.

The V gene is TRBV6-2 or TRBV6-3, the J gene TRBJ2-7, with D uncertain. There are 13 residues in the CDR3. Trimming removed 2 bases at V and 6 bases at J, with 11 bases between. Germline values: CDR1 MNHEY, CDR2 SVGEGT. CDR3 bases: TGTGCCAGCAGTTACCTAGATGGGTCCGAGCAGTACGTC. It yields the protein CASSYLDGSEQYV.

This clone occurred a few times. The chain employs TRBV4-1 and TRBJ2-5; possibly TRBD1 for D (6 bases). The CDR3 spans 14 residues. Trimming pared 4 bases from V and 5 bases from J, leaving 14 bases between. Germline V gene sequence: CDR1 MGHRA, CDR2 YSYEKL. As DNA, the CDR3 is TGCGCCAGCAGCCTAAGTGGGGGCAAGGAGACCCAGTACTTC. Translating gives CASSLSGGKETQYF.

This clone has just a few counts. The CDR3 spells CASGLVLPQGAGEQYF. Here the CDR3 DNA reads TGTGCTAGTGGTTTGGTGCTCCCACAGGGGGCGGGAGAGCAGTACTTC. The genes are TRBV12-5 and TRBJ2-7, with TRBD1 matching over 9 bases. The germline CDR1 and CDR2 sequences are LGHNT and FRNRAP. The J segment lost 7 bases and the V segment lost 0 bases, leaving 10 bases of the junction unmatched. This CDR3 region has 16 residues.

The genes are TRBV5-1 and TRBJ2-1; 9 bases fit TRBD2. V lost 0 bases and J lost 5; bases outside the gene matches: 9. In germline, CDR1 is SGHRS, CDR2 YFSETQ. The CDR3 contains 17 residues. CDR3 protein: CASSLAIRRGGNNEQFF. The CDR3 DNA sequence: TGCGCCAGCAGCTTGGCGATTCGGCGGGGGGGTAACAATGAGCAGTTCTTC.

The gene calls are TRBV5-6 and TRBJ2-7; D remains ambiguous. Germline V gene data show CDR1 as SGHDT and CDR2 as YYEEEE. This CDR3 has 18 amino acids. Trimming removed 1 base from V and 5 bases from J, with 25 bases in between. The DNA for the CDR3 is TGTGCCAGCAGCTTGAGCGAAAAAGGGCACCGAATGGGGAACGAGCAGTACTTC. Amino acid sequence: CASSLSEKGHRMGNEQYF.

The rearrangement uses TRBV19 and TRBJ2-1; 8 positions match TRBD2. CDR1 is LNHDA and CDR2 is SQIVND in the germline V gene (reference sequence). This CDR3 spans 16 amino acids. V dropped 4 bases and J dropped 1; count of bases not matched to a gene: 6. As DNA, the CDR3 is TGTGCCAGTAGTAGCCGGGGGGGCACGTCCTACAATGAGCAGTTCTTC. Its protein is CASSSRGGTSYNEQFF.

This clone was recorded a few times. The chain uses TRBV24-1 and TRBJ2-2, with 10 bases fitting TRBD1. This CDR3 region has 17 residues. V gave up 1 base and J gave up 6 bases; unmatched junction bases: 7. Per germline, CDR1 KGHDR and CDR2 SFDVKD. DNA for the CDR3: TGTGCCACCAGTGATTTAAGGACAGGGGGGATGCCCGGGGAGCTGTTTTTT. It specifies CATSDLRTGGMPGELFF.

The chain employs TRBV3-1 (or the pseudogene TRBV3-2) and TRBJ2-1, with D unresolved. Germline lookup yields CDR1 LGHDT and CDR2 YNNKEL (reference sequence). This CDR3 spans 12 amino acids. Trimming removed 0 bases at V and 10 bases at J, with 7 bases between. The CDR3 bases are TGTGCCAGCAGCCAAGAGGGCAGGGAGCAGTTCTTC. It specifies CASSQEGREQFF.

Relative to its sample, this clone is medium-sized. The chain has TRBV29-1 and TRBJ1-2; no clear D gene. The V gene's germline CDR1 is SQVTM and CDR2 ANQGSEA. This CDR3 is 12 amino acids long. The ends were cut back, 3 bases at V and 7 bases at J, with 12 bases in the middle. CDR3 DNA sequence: TGCAGCGTTGAGAGGGTCCCCGGTGGCTACACCTTC. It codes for CSVERVPGGYTF.

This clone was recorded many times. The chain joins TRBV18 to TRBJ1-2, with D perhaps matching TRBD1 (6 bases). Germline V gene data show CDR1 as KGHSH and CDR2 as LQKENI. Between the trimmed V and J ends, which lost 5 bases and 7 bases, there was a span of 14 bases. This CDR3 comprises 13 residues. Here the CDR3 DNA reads TGTGCCAGCTCAGCGGACAGAGGAAGTGGCTACACCTTC. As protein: CASSADRGSGYTF.

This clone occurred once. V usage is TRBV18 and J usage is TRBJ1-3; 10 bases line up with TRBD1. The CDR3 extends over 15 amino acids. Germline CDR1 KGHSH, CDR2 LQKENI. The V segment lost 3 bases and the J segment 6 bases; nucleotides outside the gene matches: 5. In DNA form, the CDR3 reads TGTGCCAGCTCACCGACAGGGGGCCATGAAAACACCATATATTTT. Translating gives CASSPTGGHENTIYF.

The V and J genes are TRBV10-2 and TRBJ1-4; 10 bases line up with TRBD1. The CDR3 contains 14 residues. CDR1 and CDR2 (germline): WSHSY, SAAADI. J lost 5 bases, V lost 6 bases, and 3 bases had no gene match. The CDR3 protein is CASRGQGWNEKLFF. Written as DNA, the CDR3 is TGCGCCAGCAGGGGACAGGGGTGGAATGAAAAACTGTTTTTT.

The chain's CDR3 is CASSQRRVRGGDYNEQFF. The CDR3 region has the DNA TGTGCCAGCAGCCAAAGAAGGGTCCGCGGGGGAGATTACAATGAGCAGTTCTTC. J is TRBJ2-1 and V is TRBV4-2; 7 bases line up with TRBD2. Germline CDR1 and CDR2: LGHNA and YNFKEQ. The junction had 14 bases not matched to a gene; V was cut back by 2 bases and J by 4 bases. This CDR3 spans 18 amino acids.

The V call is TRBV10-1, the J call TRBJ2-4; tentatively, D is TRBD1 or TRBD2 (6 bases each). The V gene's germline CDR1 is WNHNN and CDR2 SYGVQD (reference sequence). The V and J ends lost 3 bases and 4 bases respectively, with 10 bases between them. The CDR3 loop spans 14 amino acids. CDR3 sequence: CASSDGGLKNIQYF. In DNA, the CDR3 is TGCGCCAGCAGTGATGGGGGGCTTAAAAACATTCAGTACTTC.

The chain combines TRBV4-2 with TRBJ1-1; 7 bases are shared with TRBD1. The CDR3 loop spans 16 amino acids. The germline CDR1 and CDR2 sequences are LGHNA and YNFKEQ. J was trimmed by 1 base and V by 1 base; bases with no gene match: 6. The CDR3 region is CASSQARGGRNTEAFF. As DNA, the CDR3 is TGTGCCAGCAGCCAAGCCAGGGGGGGCCGGAACACTGAAGCTTTCTTT.

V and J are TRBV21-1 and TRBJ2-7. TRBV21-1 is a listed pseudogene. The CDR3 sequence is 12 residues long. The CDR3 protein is CASVGGKNEQYV. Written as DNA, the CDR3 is TGTGCCAGTGTCGGGGGCAAAAACGAGCAGTACGTC.

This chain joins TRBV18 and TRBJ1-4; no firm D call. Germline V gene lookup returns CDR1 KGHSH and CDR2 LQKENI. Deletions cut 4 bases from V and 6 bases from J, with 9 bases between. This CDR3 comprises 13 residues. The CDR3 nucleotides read TGTGCCAGCTCACGGGCTCGGGATGAAAAACTGTTTTTT. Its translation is CASSRARDEKLFF.

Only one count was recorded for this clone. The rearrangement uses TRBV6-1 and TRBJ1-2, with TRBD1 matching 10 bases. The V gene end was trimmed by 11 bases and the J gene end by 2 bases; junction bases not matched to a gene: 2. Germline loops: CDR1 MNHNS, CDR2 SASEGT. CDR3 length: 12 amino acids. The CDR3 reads CAGQGGNYGYTF. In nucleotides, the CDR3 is TGTGCCGGACAGGGGGGAAACTATGGCTACACCTTC.

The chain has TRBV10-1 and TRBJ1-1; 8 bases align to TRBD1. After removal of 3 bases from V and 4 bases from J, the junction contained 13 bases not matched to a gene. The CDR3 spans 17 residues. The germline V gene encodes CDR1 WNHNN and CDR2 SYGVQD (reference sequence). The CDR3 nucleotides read TGCGCCAGCAGTGACACCCTAACCAGGGGGCCGGCCACTGAAGCTTTCTTT. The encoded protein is CASSDTLTRGPATEAFF.